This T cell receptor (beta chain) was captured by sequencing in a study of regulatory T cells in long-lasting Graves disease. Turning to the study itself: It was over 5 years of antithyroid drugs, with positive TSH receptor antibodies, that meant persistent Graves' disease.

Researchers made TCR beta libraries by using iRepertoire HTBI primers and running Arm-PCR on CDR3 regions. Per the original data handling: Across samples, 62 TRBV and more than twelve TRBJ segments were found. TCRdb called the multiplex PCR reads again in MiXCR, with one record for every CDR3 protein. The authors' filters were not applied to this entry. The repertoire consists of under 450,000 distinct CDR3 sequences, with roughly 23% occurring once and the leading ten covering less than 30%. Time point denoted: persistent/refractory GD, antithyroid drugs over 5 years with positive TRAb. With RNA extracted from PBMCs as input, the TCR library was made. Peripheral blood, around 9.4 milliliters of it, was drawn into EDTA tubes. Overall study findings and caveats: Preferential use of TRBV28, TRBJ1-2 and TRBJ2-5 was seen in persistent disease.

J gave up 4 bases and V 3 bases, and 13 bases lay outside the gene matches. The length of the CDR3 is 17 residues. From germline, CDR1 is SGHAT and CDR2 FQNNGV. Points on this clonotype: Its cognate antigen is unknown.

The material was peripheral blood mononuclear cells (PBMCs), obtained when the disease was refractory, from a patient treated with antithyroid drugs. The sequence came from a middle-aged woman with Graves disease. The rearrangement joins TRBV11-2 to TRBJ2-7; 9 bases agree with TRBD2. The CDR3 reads CASSFGIGTSSGYEQYF. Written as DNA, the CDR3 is TGTGCCAGCAGCTTCGGAATCGGGACTAGCTCGGGGTACGAGCAGTACTTC.